Listed here are 8 T cell receptor beta chains from one sample, sequenced in a study of blood T cell repertoires in COVID-19. Here immunoSEQ multiplex PCR was the method, and the copy in TCRdb shows in-frame clones only, minus some. Of a few hundred thousand clones in the sample, 84% were seen once. The source material was PBMCs or T cells enriched from blood (not recorded which). Receptors originate from a man over 45 who had recovered from COVID-19.

The chain carries TRBV5-6 and TRBJ2-7; tentative D call: TRBD1 (6 bases). Germline values: CDR1 SGHDT, CDR2 YYEEEE. V lost 5 bases, J lost 0 bases, and 9 bases lay in between. CDR3 length: 13 amino acids. CDR3 amino acids: CASSRTDSYEQYF. CDR3 nucleotides: TGTGCCAGCAGTAGGACAGACTCCTACGAGCAGTACTTC.

The V call is TRBV12-5, the J call TRBJ2-3; TRBD2 matches at 11 bases. The V and J ends lost 2 bases and 8 bases, in that order; junction bases with no gene match: 15. This CDR3 contains 18 residues. Per germline, CDR1 LGHNT and CDR2 FRNRAP. The chain's CDR3 is CASGLPPGLAEPRGTQYF. In DNA form, the CDR3 reads TGTGCTAGTGGTTTGCCCCCGGGACTAGCGGAACCCAGGGGTACGCAGTATTTT.

The rearrangement uses TRBV7-2 and TRBJ1-1; D is possibly TRBD1 (5 bases). Germline V gives CDR1 SGHTA, CDR2 FQGNSA. Trimming removed 3 bases from V and 4 bases from J, with 18 bases in between. CDR3 size: 16 residues. CDR3 protein: CASSFGVLRGGTEAFF. The CDR3 DNA reads as TGTGCCAGCAGCTTCGGGGTTCTAAGGGGAGGCACTGAAGCTTTCTTT.

The chain carries TRBV6-5 and TRBJ1-3; D might be TRBD1 (5 bases). This CDR3 has 13 residues. Trimming shortened V by 8 bases and J by 4 bases, and 12 bases separated the two germline ends. The germline V gene encodes CDR1 MNHEY and CDR2 SVGAGI. The CDR3 nucleotides read TGTGCCAGCTGGAGGGACGCAGGAAACACCATATATTTT. Its protein is CASWRDAGNTIYF.

The chain carries TRBV11-2 and TRBJ1-1; TRBD1 matches 7 bases. The V and J ends lost 5 bases and 4 bases, in that order; junction bases with no gene match: 7. Germline CDR1 SGHAT, CDR2 FQNNGV. This CDR3 contains 14 residues. CDR3 sequence: CASSVRQGGTEAFF. In nucleotides, the CDR3 is TGTGCCAGCAGCGTCCGACAGGGAGGCACTGAAGCTTTCTTT.

This chain joins TRBV5-4 and TRBJ2-1; maybe TRBD2 (6 bases). The CDR3 runs 14 residues. CDR1 SGHNT and CDR2 YYREEE come from the germline V gene (reference sequence). Trimming pared 2 bases from V and 9 bases from J, leaving 15 bases between. This CDR3 is CASSFFRESGEQFF. CDR3 nucleotide sequence: TGTGCCAGCAGCTTCTTCCGGGAGAGCGGTGAGCAGTTCTTC.

This chain links TRBV12-5 with TRBJ2-4, with TRBD2 matching over 10 bases. Trimming at V came to 0 bases and at J to 0 bases, leaving 5 bases not matched to a gene. Germline CDR1 and CDR2: LGHNT and FRNRAP. CDR3 length equals 18 residues. CDR3 sequence (DNA): TGTGCTAGTGGTTTGGTCGGAGCGGGGGGGCTAGCCAAAAACATTCAGTACTTC. This translates into CASGLVGAGGLAKNIQYF.

The V call is TRBV5-1, the J call TRBJ1-1; 9 bases map to TRBD1. Germline V lookup: CDR1 SGHRS, CDR2 YFSETQ. This CDR3 region has 15 residues. The trim removed 4 bases at V and 5 bases at J, leaving 9 bases unmatched. CDR3 protein: CASSNGQGFHTEAFF. In DNA, the CDR3 is TGCGCCAGCAGCAACGGACAGGGGTTCCATACTGAAGCTTTCTTT.